Listed here are 14 T cell receptor beta chains from one sample, sequenced in a study of blood T cell repertoires in COVID-19. Assay: immunoSEQ multiplex PCR; the TCRdb copy retains only in-frame clones and omits some. The sample carries roughly 230,000 clones, around 83% recorded once. Sequencing was carried out using PBMCs or T cells enriched from blood (not recorded which). Receptors were obtained from a woman between 50 and 59 years old who had been exposed to COVID-19.

The V gene is TRBV11-2, the J gene TRBJ1-2; 11 bases align to TRBD1. The CDR3 totals 18 residues. The V gene's germline CDR1 is SGHAT and CDR2 FQNNGV. V was clipped by 4 bases and J by 7 bases; unmatched bases: 17. The CDR3 loop is CASSSGTGGLGVAAGYTF. The CDR3 coding sequence is TGTGCCAGCAGCTCAGGGACAGGGGGTTTGGGTGTGGCGGCTGGCTACACCTTC.

J is TRBJ2-1 and V is TRBV28, with 8 bases identical to TRBD2. CDR1 is MDHEN, CDR2 SYDVKM, per germline. J was trimmed by 5 bases and V by 2 bases; bases with no gene match: 8. There are 16 residues in the CDR3. Here the CDR3 DNA reads TGTGCCAGCAGTTTAGAATCGAGCGGGAGACACAATGAGCAGTTCTTC. Translating gives CASSLESSGRHNEQFF.

This sequence joins TRBV19 and TRBJ1-5; unclear D gene. The CDR3 consists of 14 residues. Trimming stripped 0 bases from V and 6 bases from J, with 9 bases between. Germline V gene lookup returns CDR1 LNHDA and CDR2 SQIVND (reference sequence). The CDR3 loop reads CASSIDLKIQPQHF. The CDR3 DNA reads TGTGCCAGTAGTATAGATCTTAAAATTCAGCCCCAGCATTTT.

The gene calls are TRBV10-1 and TRBJ1-2; D unclear. The CDR3 contains 16 residues. Germline CDR1 and CDR2: WNHNN and SYGVQD (reference sequence). V was shortened by 0 bases and J by 1 base, with 12 bases between the two germline ends. DNA of the CDR3: TGCGCCAGCAGTGAGTCGATCGGCAGCGGTAACTATGGCTACACCTTC. Encoded protein: CASSESIGSGNYGYTF.

The rearrangement joins TRBV5-4 to TRBJ2-7, with D tentatively TRBD2 (5 bases). Trimming cost V 4 bases and J 7 bases, with 18 bases left between them. CDR1 is SGHNT and CDR2 is YYREEE in the germline V gene (reference sequence). This CDR3 has 14 residues. The CDR3 sequence: CASSPQGLYKEQYF. The CDR3 DNA sequence: TGTGCCAGCAGCCCCCAAGGACTGTACAAAGAGCAGTACTTC.

V usage is TRBV7-9 and J usage is TRBJ2-4; weak D call: TRBD2 (6 bases). The V end lost 5 bases, the J end lost 12 bases, and 14 bases lay between the germline ends. Per the germline V gene, CDR1 is SEHNR and CDR2 is FQNEAQ (reference sequence). This CDR3 is 12 amino acids long. CDR3 DNA: TGTGCCAGCAGCCTCGGGACTGAGACTCAGTACTTC. Its translation is CASSLGTETQYF.

The rearrangement joins TRBV30 to TRBJ1-3; unclear D gene. V shed 0 bases and J shed 0 bases, with 6 bases lying between them. CDR3 length equals 14 residues. Per germline, CDR1 GTSNPN and CDR2 SVGIG (reference sequence). DNA of the CDR3: TGTGCCTGGAGTGTTGCGAGCTCTGGAAACACCATATATTTT. This gives the protein CAWSVASSGNTIYF.

The chain couples TRBV27 to TRBJ1-2, with D possibly being TRBD1 (6 bases). The CDR3 length is 15 residues. Germline values: CDR1 MNHEY, CDR2 SMNVEV (reference sequence). V lost 6 bases and J lost 4, with 18 bases in between. The CDR3 is CASSPRTALGYGYTF. CDR3 nucleotide sequence: TGTGCCAGCAGCCCTCGGACAGCCTTGGGCTATGGCTACACCTTC.

This clone was seen once. Here the CDR3 reads CASSVGDRPRRGYTF. The DNA of the CDR3 is TGTGCCAGCAGCGTAGGGGACAGGCCCCGGAGGGGCTACACCTTC. The V and J genes are TRBV9 and TRBJ1-2; 8 nucleotides agree with TRBD1. J lost 8 bases, V lost 0 bases, and 9 bases had no gene match. CDR3 length equals 15 residues. Germline CDR1 and CDR2: SGDLS and YYNGEE.

The chain links TRBV10-3 to TRBJ1-2; 7 bases map to TRBD1. The germline CDR1 and CDR2 sequences are ENHRY and SYGVKD. The CDR3 spans 13 residues. V lost 3 bases, J lost 6 bases, and 4 bases stayed unmatched. The CDR3 sequence: CAISDRGKDGYTF. CDR3 DNA: TGTGCCATCAGTGACAGGGGGAAAGATGGCTACACCTTC.

This clone showed up just a few times. This chain joins TRBV11-2 and TRBJ1-6; TRBD1 matches at 8 bases. Germline lookup yields CDR1 SGHAT and CDR2 FQNNGV. The CDR3 covers 16 residues. V trimming: 1 base; J trimming: 9 bases; junction bases outside the gene matches: 8. The CDR3 sequence is CASSLVSQGAGSPLHF. Here the CDR3 DNA reads TGTGCCAGCAGCTTAGTCTCCCAGGGGGCGGGTTCACCCCTCCACTTT.

The rearrangement uses TRBV3-1 (or the pseudogene TRBV3-2) and TRBJ2-2; possible D gene TRBD2, 6 bases. The CDR3 runs to 14 residues. Germline V gene lookup returns CDR1 LGHDT and CDR2 YNNKEL (reference sequence). Trimming left V 4 bases short and J 5 bases short, with 11 bases between. Here the CDR3 DNA reads TGTGCCAGCAGCCCTCGGGGGTCAACCGGGGAGCTGTTTTTT. It specifies CASSPRGSTGELFF.

The chain recombines TRBV7-2 with TRBJ1-2; 7 bases map to TRBD1. V gave up 5 bases and J gave up 4 bases; unmatched junction bases: 7. This CDR3 is built from 14 residues. Germline V gene data show CDR1 as SGHTA and CDR2 as FQGNSA. CDR3 bases: TGTGCCAGCAGCATAGACAGGGATGGCTATGGCTACACCTTC. Amino acids: CASSIDRDGYGYTF.

This clone was observed once. This chain connects TRBV7-2 to TRBJ2-7, with 8 bases aligning to TRBD2. Germline V gives CDR1 SGHTA, CDR2 FQGNSA. V lost 1 base and J lost 4; bases outside the gene matches: 6. The CDR3 contains 15 residues. The CDR3 reads CASSLDSGGRYEQYF. The DNA for the CDR3 is TGTGCCAGCAGCTTAGATTCGGGGGGGCGGTACGAGCAGTACTTC.